This T cell receptor beta chain was sequenced in a study of CD8 T cells in Susac syndrome (dated by TCRdb to between 2018 and 2021). Study-wide context: Among the sequenced Susac syndrome patients, about 6 had clinically active disease and about 8 were in clinical remission. The study used repertoire sequencing to test whether antigen drove CD8+ T cell activation and differentiation in Susac syndrome. At the time of blood withdrawal, Susac syndrome patients were either therapy-naive, taking corticosteroids (with some also receiving IVIg), or on IVIg alone.

With respect to this clonotype: No cognate antigen has been identified for it. No much larger clone is present one base from it, and per-base qualities are unavailable.

V sheds 1 base and J sheds 0 bases, leaving 13 bases between their ends. Taken from the germline V gene, the CDR1 and CDR2 loops are SQVTM and ANQGSEA. The CDR3, from cysteine to phenylalanine, totals 16 residues. Here the CDR3 DNA is all that survives: 48 bases in frame from base 1. The full study reports these points: The number of individuals in the TCR sequencing and HLA analysis was recognized as being relatively small. In the CD4+ T cell repertoire of Susac syndrome patients, clonal expansion was not detected.

Peripheral blood CD8+ and CD4+ T cells from healthy donors, Susac syndrome patients and multiple sclerosis patients were profiled by high-throughput TCR beta sequencing. The Susac syndrome patients fulfilled recently defined diagnostic criteria for either definite or probable disease. Bulk CD8+ and CD4+ T cells were purified magnetically by negative isolation, whereas CD8+ TEMRA cells were enriched by FACS. Blood was collected in EDTA tubes and processed within 24 hours, with PBMCs isolated through density gradient centrifugation. PBMCs intended for TCR sequencing were cryopreserved in liquid nitrogen and thawed later in a water bath at 37 degrees C. The sorted or isolated CD4+, CD8+ and CD8+ TEMRA cells reached a purity of at least 90%. RNA was extracted using the RNeasy kit, and roughly 0.45 to 1 microgram was reverse transcribed with random hexamers. The immunoSEQ multiplex PCR assay, which covers 54 Vbeta and 13 Jbeta segments, was used to amplify TCR beta CDR3 regions. PCR amplification bias was corrected by using a synthetic template baseline for primer optimization and computational correction. Per the authors' processing: Only productive sequences were kept, with reads annotated to V, D and J genes according to IMGT and analyzed in immunoSEQ Analyzer. Clonality was calculated as one minus the Shannon entropy normalized by log2 of the number of productive unique sequences. Public and private clones were assessed among the 100 most prevalent clones of each patient and control. Susac-specific clones were defined as absent from healthy and MS cohorts, 850 to 1,300 published viral clones and other ImmuneACCESS disease sequences. Starting from the raw public reads, TCRdb applied fastp trimming at Q25, assembled clones with MiXCR and retained in-frame beta chains. Each CDR3 protein gets just one entry, which takes the most common genes and DNA from the rows behind it. The V and J calls and clone size come from TCRdb's table, not from the authors' own analysis. The sample includes about 180,000 distinct CDR3 sequences, with 94% observed a single time. The top ten constitute roughly 0.11% of the sample.

Recombination connected TRBV29-1 to TRBJ2-1, with the D gene too uncertain to name. The specimen was CD4+ T cells from PBMCs. The receptor comes from a human donor with Susac syndrome. The DNA is TGCAGCGTTGAAGCGTCCCAGCGTACCTCCTACAATGAGCAGTTCTTC. Translation gives CSVEASQRTSYNEQFF.